The sequence of this TCR beta chain was determined in a study of T cell responses to AZD1222 COVID-19 vaccine. General study findings and limits: Mostly white British, mostly female donors; authors suggested clonal diversity may be underestimated. Every sample of the repertoires postdated the peak T cell response. Unmutated variant regions are reportedly targeted by nearly half of spike-specific TCRs.

Deletions cut 6 bases from V and 0 bases from J, with 8 bases between. Germline CDR1 and CDR2: MNHEY and SVGAGI. This CDR3 spans 13 amino acids. As concerns this clone: Its antigen remains unidentified.

Profiled with immunoSEQ multiplex PCR; TCRdb holds only in-frame clones, not every one. The sample comprises around 140,000 clones, around 90% of which are singletons, and under 2% rests with the top ten. Second doses at about 4 or about 12 weeks were pooled. The chain uses TRBV6-5 and TRBJ2-5, with D uncertain. Sequenced material: peripheral blood, taken 28 days after the second AZD1222 dose. The receptor comes from an adult who received the AZD1222 COVID-19 vaccine. CDR3 region: CASSPTHQETQYF. The CDR3 nucleotides read TGTGCCAGCAGCCCCACCCACCAAGAGACCCAGTACTTC.